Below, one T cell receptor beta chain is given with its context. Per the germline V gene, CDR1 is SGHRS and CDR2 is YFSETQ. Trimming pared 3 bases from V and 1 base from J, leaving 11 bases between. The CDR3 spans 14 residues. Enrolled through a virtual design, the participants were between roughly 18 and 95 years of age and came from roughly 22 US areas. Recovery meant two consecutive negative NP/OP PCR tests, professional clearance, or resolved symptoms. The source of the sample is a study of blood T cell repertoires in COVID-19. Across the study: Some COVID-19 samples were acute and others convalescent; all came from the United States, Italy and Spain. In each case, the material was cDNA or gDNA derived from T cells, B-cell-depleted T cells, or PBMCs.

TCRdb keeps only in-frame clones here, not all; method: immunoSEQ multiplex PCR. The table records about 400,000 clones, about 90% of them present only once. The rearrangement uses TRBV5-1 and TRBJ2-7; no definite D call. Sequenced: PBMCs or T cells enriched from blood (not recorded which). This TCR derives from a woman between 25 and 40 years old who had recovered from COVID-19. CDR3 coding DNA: TGCGCCAGCAGCTCCCCTGGGCCTTCCTACGAGCAGTACTTC. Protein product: CASSSPGPSYEQYF. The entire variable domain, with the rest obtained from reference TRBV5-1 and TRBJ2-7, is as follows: KAGVTQTPRYLIKTRGQQVTLSCSPISGHRSVSWYQQTPGQGLQFLFEYFSETQRNKGNFPGRFSGRQFSNSRSEMNVSTLELGDSALYLCASSSPGPSYEQYFGPGTRLTVT.